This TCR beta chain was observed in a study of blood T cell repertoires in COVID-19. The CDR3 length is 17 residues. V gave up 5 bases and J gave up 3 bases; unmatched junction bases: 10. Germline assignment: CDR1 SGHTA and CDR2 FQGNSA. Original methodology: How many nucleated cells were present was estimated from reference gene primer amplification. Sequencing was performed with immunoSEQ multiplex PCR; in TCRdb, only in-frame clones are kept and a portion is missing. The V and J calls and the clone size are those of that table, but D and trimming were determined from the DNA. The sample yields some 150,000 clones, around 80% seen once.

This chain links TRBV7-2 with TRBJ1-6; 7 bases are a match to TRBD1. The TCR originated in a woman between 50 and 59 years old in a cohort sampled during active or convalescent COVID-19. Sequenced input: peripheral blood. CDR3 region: CASSPRGQRVYNSPLHF. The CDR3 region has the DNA TGTGCCAGCAGCCCCCGGGGACAGCGCGTCTATAATTCACCCCTCCACTTT.